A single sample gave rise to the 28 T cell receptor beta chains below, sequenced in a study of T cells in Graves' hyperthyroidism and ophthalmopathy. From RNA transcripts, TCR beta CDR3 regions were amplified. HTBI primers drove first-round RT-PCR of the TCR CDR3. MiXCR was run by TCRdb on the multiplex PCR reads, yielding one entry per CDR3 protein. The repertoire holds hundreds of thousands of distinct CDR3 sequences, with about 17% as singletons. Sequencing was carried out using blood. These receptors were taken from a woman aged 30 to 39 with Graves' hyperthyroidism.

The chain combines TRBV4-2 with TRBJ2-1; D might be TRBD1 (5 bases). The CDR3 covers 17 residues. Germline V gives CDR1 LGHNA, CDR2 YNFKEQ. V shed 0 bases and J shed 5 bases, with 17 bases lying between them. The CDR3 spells CASSQDEIQGKNNEQFF. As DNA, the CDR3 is TGTGCCAGCAGCCAAGACGAAATCCAGGGAAAAAACAATGAGCAGTTCTTC.

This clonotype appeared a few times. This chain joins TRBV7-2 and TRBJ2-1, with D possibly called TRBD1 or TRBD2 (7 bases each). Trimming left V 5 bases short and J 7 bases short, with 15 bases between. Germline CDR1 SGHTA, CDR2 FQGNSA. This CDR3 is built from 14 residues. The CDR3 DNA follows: TGTGCCAGCAGCGCCAACAGGGGAGGGAATGAGCAGTTCTTC. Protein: CASSANRGGNEQFF.

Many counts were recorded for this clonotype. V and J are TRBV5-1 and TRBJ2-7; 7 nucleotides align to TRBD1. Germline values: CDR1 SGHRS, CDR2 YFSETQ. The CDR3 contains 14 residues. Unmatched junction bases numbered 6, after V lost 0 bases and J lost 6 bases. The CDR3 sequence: CASSLGDSGREQYF. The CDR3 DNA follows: TGCGCCAGCAGCTTGGGGGACAGTGGACGCGAGCAGTACTTC.

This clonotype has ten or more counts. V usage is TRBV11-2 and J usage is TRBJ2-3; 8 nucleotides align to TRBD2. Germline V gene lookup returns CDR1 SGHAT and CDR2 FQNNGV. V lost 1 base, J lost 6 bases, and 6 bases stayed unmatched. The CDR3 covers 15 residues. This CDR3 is CASSLVAGPVDTQYF. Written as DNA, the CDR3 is TGTGCCAGCAGCTTAGTAGCGGGACCGGTGGATACGCAGTATTTT.

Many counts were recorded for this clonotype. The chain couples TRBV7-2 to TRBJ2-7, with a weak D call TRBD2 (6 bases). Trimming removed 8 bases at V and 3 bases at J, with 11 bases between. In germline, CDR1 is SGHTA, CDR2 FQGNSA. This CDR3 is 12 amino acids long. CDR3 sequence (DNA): TGTGCCAGCCGGACTAACAGCTACGAGCAGTACTTC. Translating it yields CASRTNSYEQYF.

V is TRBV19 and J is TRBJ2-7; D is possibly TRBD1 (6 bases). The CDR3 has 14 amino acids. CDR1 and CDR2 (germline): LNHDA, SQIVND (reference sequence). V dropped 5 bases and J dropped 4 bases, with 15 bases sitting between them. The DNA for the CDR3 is TGTGCCAGTAGTCCAGGGGTGTCCGGTTACGAGCAGTACTTC. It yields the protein CASSPGVSGYEQYF.

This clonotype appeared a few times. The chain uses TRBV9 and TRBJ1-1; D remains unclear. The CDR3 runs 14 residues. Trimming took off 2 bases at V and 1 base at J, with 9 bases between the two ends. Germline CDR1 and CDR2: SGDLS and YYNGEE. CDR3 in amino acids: CASSVAGRNTEAFF. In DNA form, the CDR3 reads TGTGCCAGCAGCGTGGCCGGCAGGAACACTGAAGCTTTCTTT. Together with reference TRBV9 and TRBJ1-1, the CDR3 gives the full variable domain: DSGVTQTPKHLITATGQRVTLRCSPRSGDLSVYWYQQSLDQGLQFLIQYYNGEERAKGNILERFSAQQFPDLHSELNLSSLELGDSALYFCASSVAGRNTEAFFGQGTRLTVV.

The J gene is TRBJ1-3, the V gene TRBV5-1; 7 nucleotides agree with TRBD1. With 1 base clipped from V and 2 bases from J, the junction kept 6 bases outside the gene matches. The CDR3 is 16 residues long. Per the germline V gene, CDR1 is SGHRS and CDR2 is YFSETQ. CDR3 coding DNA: TGCGCCAGCAGCTTGCGGACAGGCTTTACTGGAAACACCATATATTTT. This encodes CASSLRTGFTGNTIYF.

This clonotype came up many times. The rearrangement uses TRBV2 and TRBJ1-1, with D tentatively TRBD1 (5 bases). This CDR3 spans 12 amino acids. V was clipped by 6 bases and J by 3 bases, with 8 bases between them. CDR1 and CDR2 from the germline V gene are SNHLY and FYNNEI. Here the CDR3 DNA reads TGTGCCAGCAGGGTGGGGGACACTGAAGCTTTCTTT. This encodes CASRVGDTEAFF. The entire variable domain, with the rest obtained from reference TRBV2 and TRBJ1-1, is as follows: EPEVTQTPSHQVTQMGQEVILRCVPISNHLYFYWYRQILGQKVEFLVSFYNNEISEKSEIFDDQFSVERPDGSNFTLKIRSTKLEDSAMYFCASRVGDTEAFFGQGTRLTVV.

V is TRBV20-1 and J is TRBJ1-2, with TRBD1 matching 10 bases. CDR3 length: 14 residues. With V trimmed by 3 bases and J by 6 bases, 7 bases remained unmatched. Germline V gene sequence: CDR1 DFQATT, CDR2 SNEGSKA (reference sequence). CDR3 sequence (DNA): TGCAGTGCTAGGGGGACAGGGGCCGGCGATGGCTACACCTTC. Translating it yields CSARGTGAGDGYTF.

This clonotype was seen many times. The CDR3 loop reads CASGLVLRGLPYNEQFF. The CDR3 coding sequence is TGTGCTAGTGGTTTGGTACTGAGAGGGTTGCCCTACAATGAGCAGTTCTTC. The V gene is TRBV12-5, the J gene TRBJ2-1; possibly TRBD2 for D (5 bases). Germline V gene sequence: CDR1 LGHNT, CDR2 FRNRAP. The CDR3 length is 17 residues. Trimming took 0 bases from V and 2 from J, leaving 14 bases between them.

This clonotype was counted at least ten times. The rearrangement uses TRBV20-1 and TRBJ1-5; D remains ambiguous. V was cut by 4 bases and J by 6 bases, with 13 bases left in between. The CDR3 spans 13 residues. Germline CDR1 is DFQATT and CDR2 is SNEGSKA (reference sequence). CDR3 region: CSAIPSRSQPQHF. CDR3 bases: TGCAGTGCTATCCCGAGTCGGAGTCAGCCCCAGCATTTT.

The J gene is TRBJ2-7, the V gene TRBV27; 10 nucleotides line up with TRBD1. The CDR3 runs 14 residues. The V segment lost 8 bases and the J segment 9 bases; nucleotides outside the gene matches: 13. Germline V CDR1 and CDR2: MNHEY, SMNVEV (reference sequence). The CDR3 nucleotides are TGTGCCAGCGGCGGGGAGACAGGGGGCGCGGTGCAGTACTTC. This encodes CASGGETGGAVQYF.

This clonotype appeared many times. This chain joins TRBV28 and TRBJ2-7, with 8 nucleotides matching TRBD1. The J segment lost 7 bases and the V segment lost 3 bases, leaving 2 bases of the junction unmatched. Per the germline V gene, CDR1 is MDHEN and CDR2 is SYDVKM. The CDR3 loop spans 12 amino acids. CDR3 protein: CASSLNRGEQYF. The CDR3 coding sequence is TGTGCCAGCAGTTTGAACAGGGGGGAGCAGTACTTC.

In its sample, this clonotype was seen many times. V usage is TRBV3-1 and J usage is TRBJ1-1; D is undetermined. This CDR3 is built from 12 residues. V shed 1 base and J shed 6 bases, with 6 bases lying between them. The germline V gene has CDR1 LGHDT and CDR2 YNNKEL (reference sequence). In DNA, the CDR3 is TGTGCCAGCAGCCAAGGAGCCTCTGAAGCTTTCTTT. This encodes CASSQGASEAFF.

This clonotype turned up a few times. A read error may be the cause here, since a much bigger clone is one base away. The CDR3 sequence: CASSPDRGLNTEASF. In DNA form, the CDR3 reads TGTGCCAGCAGTCCTGACAGGGGCCTGAACACTGAAGCTTCCTTT. The V call is TRBV6-2 or TRBV6-3, the J call TRBJ1-1; 8 bases match TRBD1. Germline CDR1 is MNHEY and CDR2 is SVGEGT. The CDR3 consists of 15 residues.

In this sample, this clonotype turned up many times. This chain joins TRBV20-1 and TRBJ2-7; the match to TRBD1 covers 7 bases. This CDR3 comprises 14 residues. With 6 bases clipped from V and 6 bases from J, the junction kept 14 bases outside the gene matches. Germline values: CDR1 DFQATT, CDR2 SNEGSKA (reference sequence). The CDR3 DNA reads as TGCAGTGCCGCGCCGGACAGGCGGACGGGCGAGCAGTACTTC. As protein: CSAAPDRRTGEQYF.

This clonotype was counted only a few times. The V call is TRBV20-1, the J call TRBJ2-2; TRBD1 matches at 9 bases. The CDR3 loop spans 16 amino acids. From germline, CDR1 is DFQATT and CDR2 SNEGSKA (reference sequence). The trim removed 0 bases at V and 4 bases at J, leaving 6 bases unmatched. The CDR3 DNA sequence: TGCAGTGCTAGAGATGCGGGGACAGGGCGCACCGGGGAGCTGTTTTTT. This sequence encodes CSARDAGTGRTGELFF.

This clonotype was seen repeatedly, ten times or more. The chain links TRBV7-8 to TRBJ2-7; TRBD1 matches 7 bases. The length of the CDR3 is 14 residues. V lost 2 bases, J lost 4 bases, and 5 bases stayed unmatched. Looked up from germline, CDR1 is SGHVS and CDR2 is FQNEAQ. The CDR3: CASSLNRGRYEQYF. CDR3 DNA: TGTGCCAGCAGCTTAAACAGGGGAAGGTACGAGCAGTACTTC.

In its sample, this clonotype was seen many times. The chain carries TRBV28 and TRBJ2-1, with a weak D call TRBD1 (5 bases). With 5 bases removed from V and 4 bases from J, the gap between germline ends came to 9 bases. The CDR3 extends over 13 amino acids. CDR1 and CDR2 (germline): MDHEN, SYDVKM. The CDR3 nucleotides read TGTGCCAGCAGTACCAGACAGTACAATGAGCAGTTCTTC. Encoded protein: CASSTRQYNEQFF.

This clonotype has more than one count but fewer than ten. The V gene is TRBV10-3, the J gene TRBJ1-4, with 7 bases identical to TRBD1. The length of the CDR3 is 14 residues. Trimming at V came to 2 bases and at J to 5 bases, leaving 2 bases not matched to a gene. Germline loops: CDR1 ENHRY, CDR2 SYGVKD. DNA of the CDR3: TGTGCCATCAGTGAGAGACAGGGAAATGAAAAACTGTTTTTT. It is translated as CAISERQGNEKLFF.

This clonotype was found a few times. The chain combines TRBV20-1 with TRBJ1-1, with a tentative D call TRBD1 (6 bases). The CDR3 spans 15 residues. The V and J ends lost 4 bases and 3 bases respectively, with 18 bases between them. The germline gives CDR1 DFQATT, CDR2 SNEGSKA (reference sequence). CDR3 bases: TGCAGTGCTAAGACGGCCCGGGACAAAGACACTGAAGCTTTCTTT. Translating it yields CSAKTARDKDTEAFF.

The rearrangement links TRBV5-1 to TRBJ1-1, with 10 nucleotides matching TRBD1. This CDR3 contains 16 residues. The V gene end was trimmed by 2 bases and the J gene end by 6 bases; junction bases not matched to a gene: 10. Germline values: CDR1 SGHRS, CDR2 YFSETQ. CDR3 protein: CASSFLPGQGIAEAFF. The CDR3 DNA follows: TGCGCCAGCAGCTTCCTACCGGGACAGGGGATTGCTGAAGCTTTCTTT. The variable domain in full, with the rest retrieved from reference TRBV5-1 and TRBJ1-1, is KAGVTQTPRYLIKTRGQQVTLSCSPISGHRSVSWYQQTPGQGLQFLFEYFSETQRNKGNFPGRFSGRQFSNSRSEMNVSTLELGDSALYLCASSFLPGQGIAEAFFGQGTRLTVV.

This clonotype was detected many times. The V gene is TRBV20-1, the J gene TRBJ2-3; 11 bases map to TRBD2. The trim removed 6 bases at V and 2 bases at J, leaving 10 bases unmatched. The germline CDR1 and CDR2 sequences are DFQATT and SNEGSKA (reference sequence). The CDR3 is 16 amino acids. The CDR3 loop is CSAHGTSGPLTDTQYF. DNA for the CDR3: TGCAGTGCCCACGGGACTAGCGGACCCCTCACAGATACGCAGTATTTT.

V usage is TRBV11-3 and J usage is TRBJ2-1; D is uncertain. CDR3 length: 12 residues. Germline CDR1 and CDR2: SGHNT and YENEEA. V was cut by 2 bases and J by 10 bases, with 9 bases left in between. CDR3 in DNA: TGTGCCAGCAGCTTATCACGGGCCGAGCAGTTCTTC. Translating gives CASSLSRAEQFF.

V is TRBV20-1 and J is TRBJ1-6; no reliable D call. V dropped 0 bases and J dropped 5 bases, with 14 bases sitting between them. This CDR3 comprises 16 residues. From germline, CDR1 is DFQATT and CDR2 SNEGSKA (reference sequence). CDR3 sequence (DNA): TGCAGTGCTAGAGATCGGTCGAACAGCAATAATTCACCCCTCCACTTT. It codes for CSARDRSNSNNSPLHF.

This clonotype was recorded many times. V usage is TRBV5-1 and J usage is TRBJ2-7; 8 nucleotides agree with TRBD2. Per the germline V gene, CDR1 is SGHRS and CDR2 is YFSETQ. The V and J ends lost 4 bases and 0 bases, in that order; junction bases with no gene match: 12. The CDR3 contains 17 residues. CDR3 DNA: TGCGCCAGCAGCAAGAGCGGGAGTACGCTCGGCTCCTACGAGCAGTACTTC. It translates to CASSKSGSTLGSYEQYF.

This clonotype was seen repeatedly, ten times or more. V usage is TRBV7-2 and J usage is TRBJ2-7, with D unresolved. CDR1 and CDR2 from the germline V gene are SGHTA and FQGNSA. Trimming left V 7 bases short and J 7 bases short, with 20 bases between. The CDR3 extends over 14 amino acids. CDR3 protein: CASTPYRLGMEQYF. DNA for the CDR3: TGTGCCAGCACCCCTTATAGGTTAGGTATGGAGCAGTACTTC.